This T cell receptor beta chain comes out of a study of T cells expressing NK-cell markers. TCRdb reprocessed the 5' RACE reads and reports one entry per CDR3 protein, with no DNA. This specimen shows 5,500 to 7,500 distinct CDR3 sequences; the ten leading clones hold about 66%. The CDR3 extends over 18 amino acids. The V gene's germline CDR1 is DFQATT and CDR2 SNEGSKA (reference sequence). This receptor was taken from a man between 18 and 69 years old in good health. The chain recombines TRBV20-1 with TRBJ2-1; no DNA is available, so the TRBD1 call from TCRdb remains unchecked. Material: blood T cells: a sorted CD56 or NKG2C T cell subset, CD4+ or CD8+ T cells, or bulk PBMC T cells (not recorded which). The CDR3 region is CSARDSLAGGFGDNEQFF.